The entry that follows covers one T cell receptor beta chain sequence. There is no known antigen for this receptor. No base qualities exist here, and no much larger clone lies one base off it. The library was built by means of 5' RACE. Reads for this sample came from an Illumina HiSeq 2000. Template switching added a universal primer binding site, and the final cDNA carried a unique molecular identifier that allowed TCR cDNA molecules to be counted accurately. Specific primers in the conserved constant-segment region were used to synthesize first-strand cDNA for the TCR alpha and beta chains. To control for contamination, every cDNA library carried two barcodes: a SMART-Mk sample barcode plus Illumina barcodes. Two successive PCR steps introduced TruSeq adapter sequences along with Illumina sample barcodes. Sequencing of the TCR alpha and beta cDNA libraries was done on the Illumina HiSeq platform using custom primers. Per the original workflow: Unique molecular identifiers were extracted from raw reads with MiGEC, and CDR3 positions were determined with MiXCR. Recombination models were inferred per individual with the repgenHMM and IGoR tools using an EM algorithm. Shared clonotype analysis was performed with the tcR package in R, normalizing sharing by the product of cloneset sizes. To study raw recombination free of thymic and clonal selection effects, out-of-frame nonproductive sequences were analyzed. Through fastp at Q25 and MiXCR, TCRdb rebuilt clones from the public reads, retaining in-frame beta chains. Entries are consolidated by CDR3 protein sequence, retaining the most common genes and DNA. V and J calls and clone size were set by TCRdb, not the authors. For this sample the table gives hundreds of thousands of distinct CDR3 sequences, of which 8% to 9% were detected only once. More than 0.75% of the sample is held by the ten biggest clonotypes.

This specimen comes from a study of identical twins listed by TCRdb under 2016. Notes on the research overall: The study deep-sequenced TCR alpha and beta repertoires from monozygotic twins, unrelated adults of various ages and cord blood to test whether fetal clonotypes persist. To rule out contamination, the twin experiments were replicated at different times with different library preparation protocols.

Results and caveats for the whole study, not just this receptor: The excess sharing between twins in beta out-of-frame sequences was weaker because fewer shared sequences reduced the signal-to-noise ratio. Invariant T cells such as MAIT and iNKT could partly confound zero-insertion analyses, although diverse VJ usage argued against such confounding for most clonotypes. Abundant cord blood beta clonotypes carried fewer insertions; young adult naive repertoires showed a weaker similar trend, while memory repertoires showed none. Because the same donors could not be followed over many years, the conclusions relied on cross-sectional statistical analysis. Compared with coincidental sharing between unrelated individuals, out-of-frame TCR alpha sequences shared between twins had an excess of sequences with low generation probability. Recombination models systematically underestimated out-of-frame TCR alpha sharing in monozygotic twins but agreed with sharing between unrelated individuals.

Every donor in the study was a healthy Caucasian. Three pairs of female monozygotic twins, all aged roughly 18 to 29 years, made up the twin cohort. RNA for TCR libraries was isolated from peripheral blood mononuclear cells. This sample also belongs to another study, concerning yellow fever vaccine responses in identical twins. Per the second study: The authors reported that the T cell response to vaccination in identical twins appeared partly convergent and partly personalized. In identical twins, the study followed T cell clones that responded to the vaccine with precision.

The receptor was isolated from a woman under 30 in good health. Sequenced input: PBMCs.

The CDR3 reads as follows: CAIRPGQGGEQFF. The DNA sequence follows: TGTGCCATCAGGCCGGGACAGGGGGGTGAGCAGTTCTTC. This chain joins TRBV10-3 to TRBJ2-1; 11 central nucleotides agree with TRBD1. The CDR3 covers 13 residues, taking in both the cysteine and the phenylalanine. Only CDR3 DNA is held: 39 bases, read in frame from base 1. The V end gives up 6 bases and the J end 9 bases, leaving 4 bases in the junction not matched to a gene. Sequences ENHRY (CDR1) and SYGVKD (CDR2) are obtained from the germline V gene.